This passage covers 28 T cell receptor beta chains from one sample sequenced in a study of blood T cell repertoires in COVID-19. The repertoire was sequenced with immunoSEQ multiplex PCR; TCRdb's copy has only in-frame clones and lacks some. The sample lists about 130,000 clones; approximately 81% were seen once. The sequenced material came from peripheral blood. The receptors stem from a man in his 60s with acute or convalescent COVID-19.

This clone came up a few times. The V gene is TRBV7-9, the J gene TRBJ2-2; D ambiguous. Germline CDR1 and CDR2: SEHNR and FQNEAQ (reference sequence). This CDR3 has 15 amino acids. Trimming removed 1 base at V and 3 bases at J, with 9 bases between. The CDR3 DNA follows: TGTGCCAGCAGCTTAGTTGGAGCCGACACCGGGGAGCTGTTTTTT. Its translation is CASSLVGADTGELFF.

V is TRBV5-1 and J is TRBJ1-1; no reliable D call. The CDR3 consists of 13 residues. CDR1 SGHRS and CDR2 YFSETQ come from the germline V gene. Trimming pared 1 base from V and 8 bases from J, leaving 12 bases between. The CDR3 spells CASSLYKTGEAFF. Written as DNA, the CDR3 is TGCGCCAGCAGCTTGTATAAGACTGGGGAAGCTTTCTTT.

This clone showed up just a few times. V is TRBV24-1 and J is TRBJ1-5; D is possibly TRBD1 (5 bases). V lost 5 bases, J lost 6 bases, and 7 bases lay in between. In germline, CDR1 is KGHDR, CDR2 SFDVKD. The length of the CDR3 is 12 residues. The CDR3 region has the DNA TGTGCCACCAGTGGGCAGGGTCAGCCCCAGCATTTT. This encodes CATSGQGQPQHF.

This clone was counted between two and nine times. The gene calls are TRBV20-1 and TRBJ1-2, with D uncertain. V was pared by 6 bases and J by 8 bases, with 10 bases between. The CDR3 runs 10 residues. Germline values: CDR1 DFQATT, CDR2 SNEGSKA (reference sequence). For the CDR3, the DNA is TGCAGTGCAGAGAGCAGGGGCTACACCTTC. This gives the protein CSAESRGYTF.

This clone was counted ten times or more. V gene TRBV6-5 combines with J gene TRBJ1-2; D gene ambiguous. The germline gives CDR1 MNHEY, CDR2 SVGAGI. V dropped 6 bases and J dropped 2 bases, with 13 bases sitting between them. CDR3 size: 14 residues. This CDR3 is CASRTGRVNYGYTF. CDR3 sequence (DNA): TGTGCCAGCAGGACCGGCCGGGTCAACTATGGCTACACCTTC.

The V gene is TRBV5-1, the J gene TRBJ1-1; tentatively, D is TRBD1 (5 bases). V was cut by 0 bases and J by 11 bases, with 11 bases left in between. Germline-derived CDR1 and CDR2 are SGHRS and YFSETQ. The CDR3 covers 12 residues. CDR3 in DNA: TGCGCCAGCAGCTTGGAGGCAGGGTTGGCTTTCTTT. Protein: CASSLEAGLAFF.

The CDR3 DNA reads TGTGCCAGCAGCTTCGCAGGGCATCAGCCCCAGCATTTT. Protein sequence: CASSFAGHQPQHF. The V gene is TRBV7-2, the J gene TRBJ1-5, with D possibly TRBD1 on 5 matching bases. The germline V gene encodes CDR1 SGHTA and CDR2 FQGNSA. The V end was cut by 3 bases, the J end by 5 bases, with 8 bases between. The CDR3 consists of 13 residues.

This clone came up a few times. This chain links TRBV5-1 with TRBJ1-1, with TRBD1 identical over 9 bases. Trimming took 4 bases from V and 7 from J; bases not matched to a gene: 11. CDR3 length equals 15 residues. Germline loops: CDR1 SGHRS, CDR2 YFSETQ. CDR3 protein: CASSPGTGRPFEAFF. CDR3 in DNA: TGCGCCAGCAGCCCAGGGACAGGGCGTCCATTTGAAGCTTTCTTT.

This clone was seen just once. The rearrangement joins TRBV27 to TRBJ1-2; D perhaps matches TRBD1 (5 bases). The CDR3 has 16 residues. V lost 4 bases, J lost 4 bases, and 19 bases lay in between. Germline V CDR1 and CDR2: MNHEY, SMNVEV (reference sequence). This CDR3 is CASSSWSGGVRYGYTF. DNA of the CDR3: TGTGCCAGCAGTTCCTGGTCGGGGGGGGTACGCTATGGCTACACCTTC.

The chain is built from TRBV5-6 and TRBJ1-1, with 9 positions matching TRBD1. Trimming removed 4 bases from V and 5 bases from J; junction bases left unmatched: 9. The CDR3 has 15 amino acids. Germline values: CDR1 SGHDT, CDR2 YYEEEE. This CDR3 reads CASSTDRGVGTEAFF. CDR3 nucleotides: TGTGCCAGCAGCACGGACAGGGGTGTGGGAACTGAAGCTTTCTTT. Full variable domain (outside the CDR3, taken from reference TRBV5-6 and TRBJ1-1): DAGVTQSPTHLIKTRGQQVTLRCSPKSGHDTVSWYQQALGQGPQFIFQYYEEEERQRGNFPDRFSGHQFPNYSSELNVNALLLGDSALYLCASSTDRGVGTEAFFGQGTRLTVV.

The genes are TRBV7-2 and TRBJ2-1; perhaps TRBD2 as D (5 bases). The CDR3 spans 12 residues. In germline, CDR1 is SGHTA, CDR2 FQGNSA. Trimming removed 7 bases from V and 9 bases from J, with 13 bases in between. The CDR3 is CASTRGRSEQFF. The CDR3 DNA reads as TGTGCCAGCACCCGAGGGCGGAGTGAGCAGTTCTTC.

The chain employs TRBV11-2 and TRBJ2-7; a weak D match, TRBD2 (6 bases). In germline, CDR1 is SGHAT, CDR2 FQNNGV. This CDR3 comprises 12 residues. The germline V and J ends were trimmed by 5 bases and 7 bases, with 12 bases remaining between them. DNA of the CDR3: TGTGCCAGCAGCCGGCTCGGGGGTGAGCAGTACTTC. Amino acid sequence: CASSRLGGEQYF. Full variable domain (remainder filled in from reference TRBV11-2 and TRBJ2-7): EAGVAQSPRYKIIEKRQSVAFWCNPISGHATLYWYQQILGQGPKLLIQFQNNGVVDDSQLPKDRFSAERLKGVDSTLKIQPAKLEDSAVYLCASSRLGGEQYFGPGTRLTVT.

V usage is TRBV7-9 and J usage is TRBJ1-1; the D gene is possibly TRBD1 (6 bases). The V end was cut by 7 bases, the J end by 2 bases, with 17 bases between. Germline values: CDR1 SEHNR, CDR2 FQNEAQ (reference sequence). The CDR3 contains 15 residues. The CDR3 loop is CASIPPTGRNTEAFF. CDR3 in DNA: TGTGCCAGCATCCCACCGACAGGTCGAAACACTGAAGCTTTCTTT. The full variable domain, in which reference TRBV7-9 and TRBJ1-1 provide the parts outside the CDR3, is DTGVSQNPRHKITKRGQNVTFRCDPISEHNRLYWYRQTLGQGPEFLTYFQNEAQLEKSRLLSDRFSAERPKGSFSTLEIQRTEQGDSAMYLCASIPPTGRNTEAFFGQGTRLTVV.

J is TRBJ1-5 and V is TRBV30; D ambiguous. Trimming removed 0 bases at V and 4 bases at J, with 10 bases between. Germline V gives CDR1 GTSNPN, CDR2 SVGIG (reference sequence). CDR3 size: 14 residues. Here the CDR3 reads CAWSVELWNQPQHF. In DNA, the CDR3 is TGTGCCTGGAGTGTAGAGTTGTGGAATCAGCCCCAGCATTTT.

This clone was recorded once. At one end the junction does not follow the germline gene, possibly because of a read error. The chain links TRBV24-1 to TRBJ1-2; 9 bases fit TRBD1. Germline-derived CDR1 and CDR2 are KGHDR and SFDVKD. The CDR3 extends over 13 amino acids. CDR3: CATSDLSGQGLNF. CDR3 sequence (DNA): TGTGCCACCAGTGATTTATCGGGACAGGGCCTTAACTTC.

This clone was seen a few times. This chain uses TRBV16 with TRBJ1-2; no clear D. Deletions cut 2 bases from V and 0 bases from J, with 7 bases between. The germline V gene encodes CDR1 KGHSY and CDR2 FQNENV. This CDR3 has 14 amino acids. For the CDR3, the DNA is TGTGCCAGCAGCCAAGGCGGAGCTAACTATGGCTACACCTTC. It translates to CASSQGGANYGYTF.

This clone showed up just a few times. The V call is TRBV7-3, the J call TRBJ2-1; 7 bases are shared with TRBD2. Germline V gene sequence: CDR1 SGHTA, CDR2 FQGTGA. The CDR3 runs to 16 residues. V lost 5 bases and J lost 2; bases outside the gene matches: 9. CDR3 region: CASSVSGGGTYNEQFF. The CDR3 DNA sequence: TGTGCCAGCAGCGTATCGGGCGGGGGAACCTACAATGAGCAGTTCTTC.

The chain combines TRBV7-9 with TRBJ2-5; the match to TRBD1 covers 10 bases. The CDR3 totals 15 residues. The V and J ends lost 5 bases and 2 bases, in that order; junction bases with no gene match: 5. Germline V gene sequence: CDR1 SEHNR, CDR2 FQNEAQ (reference sequence). CDR3 sequence: CASSPRDRGQETQYF. The DNA of the CDR3 is TGTGCCAGCAGCCCCCGGGACAGGGGACAAGAGACCCAGTACTTC.

The CDR3 sequence: CASSPDRAQGEQYF. The DNA for the CDR3 is TGTGCCAGCTCACCGGACAGGGCCCAAGGCGAGCAGTACTTC. The chain is built from TRBV18 and TRBJ2-7, with 8 bases fitting TRBD1. Germline V CDR1 and CDR2: KGHSH, LQKENI. J gave up 6 bases and V 3 bases, and 7 bases lay outside the gene matches. The CDR3 runs to 14 residues.

This clone appeared once. V and J are TRBV4-1 and TRBJ1-2; 9 bases line up with TRBD1. V gave up 4 bases and J gave up 2 bases; unmatched junction bases: 5. In germline, CDR1 is MGHRA, CDR2 YSYEKL. This CDR3 is 15 amino acids long. CDR3 protein: CASSPGTGTNYGYTF. The CDR3 bases are TGCGCCAGCAGCCCCGGGACAGGGACCAACTATGGCTACACCTTC.

V is TRBV5-1 and J is TRBJ1-4, with 10 bases that match TRBD1. The junction had 6 bases not matched to a gene; V was cut back by 5 bases and J by 8 bases. There are 14 residues in the CDR3. Germline CDR1 and CDR2: SGHRS and YFSETQ. The CDR3 region has the DNA TGCGCCAGCAGTCCCGGGACAGGGGTAGAAAAACTGTTTTTT. It specifies CASSPGTGVEKLFF.

The chain carries TRBV5-1 and TRBJ2-2; D might be TRBD1 (6 bases). CDR3 length equals 17 residues. Looked up from germline, CDR1 is SGHRS and CDR2 is YFSETQ. Trimming pared 5 bases from V and 4 bases from J, leaving 21 bases between. The CDR3 region is CASRKTDRLVGTGELFF. For the CDR3, the DNA is TGCGCCAGCAGAAAAACTGACAGGCTTGTTGGCACCGGGGAGCTGTTTTTT.

J is TRBJ1-2 and V is TRBV28; 8 bases fit TRBD1. Germline lookup yields CDR1 MDHEN and CDR2 SYDVKM. V lost 10 bases to trimming and J lost 5 bases; unmatched junction nucleotides: 18. The CDR3 is 16 residues long. The CDR3 region is CATLEGQATFIYGYTF. The CDR3 nucleotides are TGTGCCACTCTCGAGGGACAGGCCACATTCATTTATGGCTACACCTTC.

The chain recombines TRBV2 with TRBJ2-3; no definite D call. The V end lost 1 base, the J end lost 2 bases, and 10 bases lay between the germline ends. The germline V gene encodes CDR1 SNHLY and CDR2 FYNNEI. The CDR3 spans 15 residues. CDR3 nucleotide sequence: TGTGCCAGCAGTGAAGTTGACACCTTCACAGATACGCAGTATTTT. This encodes CASSEVDTFTDTQYF.

The chain is built from TRBV3-1 (or the pseudogene TRBV3-2) and TRBJ2-7; 7 bases match TRBD1. Unmatched junction bases numbered 4, after V lost 0 bases and J lost 2 bases. The CDR3 runs to 15 residues. Per germline, CDR1 LGHDT and CDR2 YNNKEL (reference sequence). The CDR3 coding sequence is TGTGCCAGCAGCCAAGACCGGGACAGACCCTACGAGCAGTACTTC. Encoded protein: CASSQDRDRPYEQYF.

This chain joins TRBV9 and TRBJ1-6, with unresolved D. V was clipped by 5 bases and J by 6 bases, with 18 bases between them. Germline values: CDR1 SGDLS, CDR2 YYNGEE. The length of the CDR3 is 16 residues. This CDR3 reads CASRRSEGRSNSPLHF. The DNA for the CDR3 is TGTGCCAGCAGAAGGTCGGAGGGCAGAAGTAATTCACCCCTCCACTTT.

The chain employs TRBV24-1 and TRBJ2-1, with D unclear. The length of the CDR3 is 16 residues. In germline, CDR1 is KGHDR, CDR2 SFDVKD. Trimming took 0 bases from V and 0 from J, leaving 8 bases between them. The chain's CDR3 is CATSDLGPASYNEQFF. The DNA for the CDR3 is TGTGCCACCAGTGATTTGGGCCCTGCCTCCTACAATGAGCAGTTCTTC.

The V and J genes are TRBV3-1 (or the pseudogene TRBV3-2) and TRBJ2-1; D may be TRBD2 (5 bases). The CDR3 is 16 amino acids. The germline gives CDR1 LGHDT, CDR2 YNNKEL (reference sequence). The germline V and J ends were trimmed by 0 bases and 0 bases, with 9 bases remaining between them. In DNA form, the CDR3 reads TGTGCCAGCAGCCAAGAGAGGGCGAGCTCCTACAATGAGCAGTTCTTC. Its protein is CASSQERASSYNEQFF.